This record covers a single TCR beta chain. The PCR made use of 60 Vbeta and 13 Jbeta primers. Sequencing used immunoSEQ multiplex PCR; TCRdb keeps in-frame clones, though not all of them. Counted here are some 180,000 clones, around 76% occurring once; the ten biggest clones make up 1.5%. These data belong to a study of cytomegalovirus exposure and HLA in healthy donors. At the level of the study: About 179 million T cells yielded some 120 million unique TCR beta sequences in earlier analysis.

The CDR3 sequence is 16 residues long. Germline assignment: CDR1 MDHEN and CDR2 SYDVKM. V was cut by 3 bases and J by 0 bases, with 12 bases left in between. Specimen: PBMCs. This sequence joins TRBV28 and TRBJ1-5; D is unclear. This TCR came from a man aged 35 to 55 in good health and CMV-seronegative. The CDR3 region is CASSLEGAYSNQPQHF. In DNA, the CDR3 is TGTGCCAGCAGTTTGGAGGGCGCTTATAGCAATCAGCCCCAGCATTTT.